This T cell receptor (beta chain) comes out of a study of blood T cell repertoires in COVID-19. The wider study: Sources were T cells, B-cell-depleted T cells, or PBMCs; the material itself was cDNA or gDNA.

As originally analysed: It was from reference gene primer amplification that nucleated cell counts were estimated. The data were produced by immunoSEQ multiplex PCR, yet TCRdb's version contains in-frame clones alone and is incomplete. V and J calls plus clone size are reproduced from that table; the DNA served to infer D and trimming. This repertoire shows fewer than 40,000 clones, 79% found once; its top ten account for more than 20%. CDR1 and CDR2 (germline): SEHNR, FQNEAQ (reference sequence). The CDR3 covers 15 residues. V lost 2 bases and J 2 bases, leaving 10 bases between the germline ends. The gene calls are TRBV7-9 and TRBJ2-1; D not resolved. The TCR comes from a man between 65 and 79 years old with acute or convalescent COVID-19. The sample was peripheral blood. DNA for the CDR3: TGTGCCAGCAGCTTAACCAACGGAGCCTACAATGAGCAGTTCTTC. Amino acids: CASSLTNGAYNEQFF.